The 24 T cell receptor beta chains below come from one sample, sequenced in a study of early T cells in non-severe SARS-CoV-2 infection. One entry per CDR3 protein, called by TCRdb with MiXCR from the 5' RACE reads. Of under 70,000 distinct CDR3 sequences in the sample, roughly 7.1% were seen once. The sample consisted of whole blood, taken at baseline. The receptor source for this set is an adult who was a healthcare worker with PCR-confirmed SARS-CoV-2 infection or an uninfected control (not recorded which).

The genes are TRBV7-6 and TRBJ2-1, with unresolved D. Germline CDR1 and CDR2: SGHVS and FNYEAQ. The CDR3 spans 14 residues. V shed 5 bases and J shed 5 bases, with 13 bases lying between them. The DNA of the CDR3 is TGTGCCAGCAGCCCCATAGCAGCCCACAATGAGCAGTTCTTC. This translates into CASSPIAAHNEQFF.

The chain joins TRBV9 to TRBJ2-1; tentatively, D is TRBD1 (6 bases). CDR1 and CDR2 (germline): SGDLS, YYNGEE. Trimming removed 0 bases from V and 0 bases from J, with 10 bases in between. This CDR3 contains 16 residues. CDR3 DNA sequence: TGTGCCAGCAGCGTAGAGGGACATAGCTCCTACAATGAGCAGTTCTTC. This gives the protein CASSVEGHSSYNEQFF.

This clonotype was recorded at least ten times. CDR3 DNA sequence: TGTGCCAGCAGCCAAGTTGAGCGGTGGGGGTGGTTCTTC. This encodes CASSQVERWGWFF. The chain carries TRBV14 and TRBJ2-1, with D perhaps given as TRBD1 or TRBD2 (5 bases each). V was pared by 1 base and J by 15 bases, with 16 bases between. Per germline, CDR1 SGHDN and CDR2 FVKESK. CDR3 length equals 13 residues.

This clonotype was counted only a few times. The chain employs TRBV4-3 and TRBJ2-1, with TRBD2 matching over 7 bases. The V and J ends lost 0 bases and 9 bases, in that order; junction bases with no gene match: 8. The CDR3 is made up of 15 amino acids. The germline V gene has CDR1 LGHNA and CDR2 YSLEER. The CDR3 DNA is TGCGCCAGCAGCCAAGAGGCAAGGACGGGGGGTGAGCAGTTCTTC. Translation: CASSQEARTGGEQFF.

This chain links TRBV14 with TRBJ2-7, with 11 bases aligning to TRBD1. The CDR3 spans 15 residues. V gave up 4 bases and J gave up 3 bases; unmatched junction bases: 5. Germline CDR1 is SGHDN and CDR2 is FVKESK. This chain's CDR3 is CASSRHGTGGYEQYF. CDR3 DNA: TGTGCCAGCAGCCGCCACGGGACAGGGGGCTACGAGCAGTACTTC.

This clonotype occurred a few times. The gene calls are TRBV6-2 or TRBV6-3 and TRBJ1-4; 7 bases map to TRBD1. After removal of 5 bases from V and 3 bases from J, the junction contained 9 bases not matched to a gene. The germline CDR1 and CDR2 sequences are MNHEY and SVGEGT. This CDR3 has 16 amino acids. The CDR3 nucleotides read TGTGCCAGCAGTACGAATCGACAGGGCGCTAATGAAAAACTGTTTTTT. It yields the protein CASSTNRQGANEKLFF.

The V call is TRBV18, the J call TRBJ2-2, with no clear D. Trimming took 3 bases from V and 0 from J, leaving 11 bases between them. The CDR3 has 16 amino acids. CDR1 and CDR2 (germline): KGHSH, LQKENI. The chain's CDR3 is CASSPLQVANTGELFF. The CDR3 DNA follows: TGTGCCAGCTCACCGCTTCAGGTCGCGAACACCGGGGAGCTGTTTTTT. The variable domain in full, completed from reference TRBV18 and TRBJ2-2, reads NAGVMQNPRHLVRRRGQEARLRCSPMKGHSHVYWYRQLPEEGLKFMVYLQKENIIDESGMPKERFSAEFPKEGPSILRIQQVVRGDSAAYFCASSPLQVANTGELFFGEGSRLTVL.

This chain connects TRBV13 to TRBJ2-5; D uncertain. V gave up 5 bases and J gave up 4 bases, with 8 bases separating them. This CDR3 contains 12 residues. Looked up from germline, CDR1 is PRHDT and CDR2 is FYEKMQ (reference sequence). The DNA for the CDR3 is TGTGCCAGCAGCCCGCGTCTAGAGACCCAGTACTTC. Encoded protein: CASSPRLETQYF.

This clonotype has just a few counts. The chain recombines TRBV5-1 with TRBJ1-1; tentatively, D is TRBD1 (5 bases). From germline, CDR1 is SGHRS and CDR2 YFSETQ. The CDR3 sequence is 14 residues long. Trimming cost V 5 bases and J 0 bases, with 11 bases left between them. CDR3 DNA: TGCGCCAGCAGTCACAGGAACATGAACACTGAAGCTTTCTTT. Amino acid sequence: CASSHRNMNTEAFF.

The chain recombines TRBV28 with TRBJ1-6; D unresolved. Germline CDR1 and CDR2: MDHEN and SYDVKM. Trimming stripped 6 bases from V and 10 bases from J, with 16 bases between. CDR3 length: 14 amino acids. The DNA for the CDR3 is TGTGCCAGCAGGTCCCGGCGGGCCTCCTCACCCCTCCACTTT. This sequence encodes CASRSRRASSPLHF.

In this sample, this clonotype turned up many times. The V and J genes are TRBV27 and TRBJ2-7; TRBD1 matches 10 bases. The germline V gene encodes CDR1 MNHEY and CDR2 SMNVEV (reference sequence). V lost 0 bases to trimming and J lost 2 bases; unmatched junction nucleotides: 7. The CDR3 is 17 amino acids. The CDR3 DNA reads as TGTGCCAGCAGTTTATCGCGGTCCGGGACAGGGGCCTACGAGCAGTACTTC. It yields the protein CASSLSRSGTGAYEQYF.

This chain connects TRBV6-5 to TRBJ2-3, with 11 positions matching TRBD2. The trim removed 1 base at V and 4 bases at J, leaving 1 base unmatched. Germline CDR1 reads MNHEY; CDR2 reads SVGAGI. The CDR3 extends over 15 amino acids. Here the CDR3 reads CASSYLAGGADTQYF. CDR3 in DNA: TGTGCCAGCAGTTACTTAGCGGGAGGGGCAGATACGCAGTATTTT.

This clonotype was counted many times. The CDR3 protein is CASRSELETLLGDEQFF. In DNA, the CDR3 is TGTGCCAGCAGATCCGAGCTAGAAACCCTCTTGGGGGATGAGCAGTTCTTC. The gene calls are TRBV5-4 and TRBJ2-1; the D gene could be TRBD1 or TRBD2 (5 bases each). Germline CDR1 reads SGHNT; CDR2 reads YYREEE (reference sequence). The CDR3 runs 17 residues. V was pared by 5 bases and J by 8 bases, with 26 bases between.

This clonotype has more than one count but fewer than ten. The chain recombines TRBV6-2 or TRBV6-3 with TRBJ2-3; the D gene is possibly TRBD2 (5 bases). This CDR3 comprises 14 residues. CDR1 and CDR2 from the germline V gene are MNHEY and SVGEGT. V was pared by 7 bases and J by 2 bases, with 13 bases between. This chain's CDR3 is CASTPAAHTDTQYF. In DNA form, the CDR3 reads TGTGCCAGCACCCCAGCGGCGCACACAGATACGCAGTATTTT.

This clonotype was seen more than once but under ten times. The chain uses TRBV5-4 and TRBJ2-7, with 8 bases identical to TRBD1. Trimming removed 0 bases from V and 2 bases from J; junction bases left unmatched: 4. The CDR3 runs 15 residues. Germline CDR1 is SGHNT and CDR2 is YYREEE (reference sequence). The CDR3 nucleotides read TGTGCCAGCAGCTTGGAACAGGGGGTGACCTACGAGCAGTACTTC. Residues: CASSLEQGVTYEQYF.

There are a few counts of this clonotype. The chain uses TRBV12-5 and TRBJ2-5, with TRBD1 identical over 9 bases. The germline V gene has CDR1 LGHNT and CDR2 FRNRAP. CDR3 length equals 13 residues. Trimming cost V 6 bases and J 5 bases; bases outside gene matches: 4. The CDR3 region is CASGSGQGETQYF. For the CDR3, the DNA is TGTGCTAGTGGCTCCGGACAGGGGGAGACCCAGTACTTC.

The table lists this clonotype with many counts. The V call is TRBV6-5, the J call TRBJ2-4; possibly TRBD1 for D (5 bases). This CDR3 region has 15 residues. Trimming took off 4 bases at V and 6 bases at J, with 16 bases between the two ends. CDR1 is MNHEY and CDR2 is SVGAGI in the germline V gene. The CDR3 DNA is TGTGCCAGCAGTTCCCCCAGGGATTCGAGAAACATTCAGTACTTC. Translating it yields CASSSPRDSRNIQYF.

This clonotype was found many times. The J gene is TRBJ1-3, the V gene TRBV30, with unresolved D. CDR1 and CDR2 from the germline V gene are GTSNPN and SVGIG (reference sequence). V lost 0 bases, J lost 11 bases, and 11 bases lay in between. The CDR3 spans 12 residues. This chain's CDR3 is CAWSVEQVAIYF. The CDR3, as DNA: TGTGCCTGGAGTGTCGAACAAGTTGCCATATATTTT.

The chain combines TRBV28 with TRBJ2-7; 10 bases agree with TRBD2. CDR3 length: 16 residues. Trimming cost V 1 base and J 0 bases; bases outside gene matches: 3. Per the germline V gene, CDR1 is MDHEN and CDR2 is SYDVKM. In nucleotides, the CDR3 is TGTGCCAGCAGTTTATCCGCTAGCGGGAGCTCCTACGAGCAGTACTTC. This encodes CASSLSASGSSYEQYF. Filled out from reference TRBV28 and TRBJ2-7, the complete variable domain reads DVKVTQSSRYLVKRTGEKVFLECVQDMDHENMFWYRQDPGLGLRLIYFSYDVKMKEKGDIPEGYSVSREKKERFSLILESASTNQTSMYLCASSLSASGSSYEQYFGPGTRLTVT.

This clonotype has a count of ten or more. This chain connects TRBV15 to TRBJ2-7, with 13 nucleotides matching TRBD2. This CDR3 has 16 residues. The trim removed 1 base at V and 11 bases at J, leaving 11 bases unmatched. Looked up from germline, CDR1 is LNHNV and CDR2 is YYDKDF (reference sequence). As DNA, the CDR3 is TGTGCCACCAGCAGAGTTCCTACTAGCGGGAGGGCCCAGGAGTACTTC. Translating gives CATSRVPTSGRAQEYF.

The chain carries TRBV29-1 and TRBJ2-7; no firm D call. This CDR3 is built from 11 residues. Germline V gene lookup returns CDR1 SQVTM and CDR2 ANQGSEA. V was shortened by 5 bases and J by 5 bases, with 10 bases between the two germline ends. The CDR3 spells CSVRQADEQYF. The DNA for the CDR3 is TGCAGCGTTCGCCAGGCCGACGAGCAGTACTTC.

CDR3: CAWSIGLEQYF. The CDR3 nucleotides read TGTGCCTGGAGTATAGGTCTCGAGCAGTACTTC. The chain employs TRBV30 and TRBJ2-7, with D uncertain. With 2 bases removed from V and 6 bases from J, the gap between germline ends came to 8 bases. The CDR3 contains 11 residues. The germline V gene has CDR1 GTSNPN and CDR2 SVGIG (reference sequence).

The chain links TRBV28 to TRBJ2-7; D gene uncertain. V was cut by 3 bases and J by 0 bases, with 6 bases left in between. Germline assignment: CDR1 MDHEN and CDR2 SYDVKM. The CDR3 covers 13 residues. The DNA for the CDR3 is TGTGCCAGCAGTTTTTTGAACTCCTACGAGCAGTACTTC. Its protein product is CASSFLNSYEQYF.

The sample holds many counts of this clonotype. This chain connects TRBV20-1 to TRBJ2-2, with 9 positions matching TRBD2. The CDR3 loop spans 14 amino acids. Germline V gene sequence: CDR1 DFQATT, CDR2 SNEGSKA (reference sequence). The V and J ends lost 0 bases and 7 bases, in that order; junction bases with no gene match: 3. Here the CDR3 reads CSARDAGGFGELFF. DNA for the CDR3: TGCAGTGCTAGAGACGCGGGAGGGTTCGGGGAGCTGTTTTTT.